This T cell receptor beta chain was observed in a study of cytomegalovirus exposure and HLA in healthy donors. Germline V lookup: CDR1 MDHEN, CDR2 SYDVKM. V lost 0 bases, J lost 2 bases, and 5 bases stayed unmatched. The CDR3 has 17 amino acids. PCR involved 60 Vbeta and 13 Jbeta primers. Profiling relied on immunoSEQ multiplex PCR, and the TCRdb table lists in-frame clones only, not all of them. The sample yields under 150,000 clones, around a tenth seen once. The specimen was PBMCs. This receptor was obtained from a male donor in good health and CMV-seronegative. The chain links TRBV28 to TRBJ2-1; 9 nucleotides agree with TRBD2. This chain's CDR3 is CASSLWGGRGAYNEQFF. The DNA for the CDR3 is TGTGCCAGCAGTTTATGGGGCGGGAGGGGGGCCTACAATGAGCAGTTCTTC.